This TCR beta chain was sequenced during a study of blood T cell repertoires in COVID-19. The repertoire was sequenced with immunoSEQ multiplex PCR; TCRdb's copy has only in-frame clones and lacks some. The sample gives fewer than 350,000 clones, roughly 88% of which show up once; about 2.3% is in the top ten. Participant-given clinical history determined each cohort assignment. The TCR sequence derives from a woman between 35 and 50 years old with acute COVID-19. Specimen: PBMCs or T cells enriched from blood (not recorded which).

CDR3: CASTLGQGYEKLFF. The CDR3 DNA follows: TGTGCCAGCACCTTAGGACAGGGGTATGAAAAACTGTTTTTT. The rearrangement joins TRBV28 to TRBJ1-4; 9 bases match TRBD1. The CDR3 is made up of 14 amino acids. V shed 7 bases, J shed 6 bases, and the junction held 6 bases outside the gene matches. Germline values: CDR1 MDHEN, CDR2 SYDVKM.